This is a list of T cell receptor beta chains from one sample in a study of blood T cell repertoires in COVID-19. TCRdb's table, derived via immunoSEQ multiplex PCR, lists solely in-frame clones and lacks some. This sample has 300,000 to 350,000 clones, with roughly nine tenths found just once. Sequencing input: PBMCs or T cells enriched from blood (not recorded which). The receptor set was obtained from a young woman who had recovered from COVID-19. Each CDR3 is given with its conserved first and last residue. D genes are given only for firm matches. Only some rows state a clone size, as once, few, many or a class for expanded clones.

clone_size	d_call	v_call	j_call	cdr3_nt	cdr3_aa
once	TRBD2	TRBV15	TRBJ2-1	TGTGCCACCAGCAGAGATAATAGCGGGAGTAGCGATGAGCAGTTCTTC	CATSRDNSGSSDEQFF
once	TRBD1	TRBV30	TRBJ1-5	TGTGCCTGGGGACAGGGGGGGCCCCAGCATTTT	CAWGQGGPQHF
once	NA	TRBV7-9	TRBJ2-1	TGTGCCAGCAGCCCTGTGAGTCGGAATGAGCAGTTCTTC	CASSPVSRNEQFF
NA	TRBD2	TRBV19	TRBJ2-2	TGTGCCAGCACTCACTGGGCTAGCGGTGGCACCGGGGAGCTGTTTTTT	CASTHWASGGTGELFF
NA	NA	TRBV7-9	TRBJ1-2	TGTGCCAGCAGCTCTACGACAGGCTATGGCTACACCTTC	CASSSTTGYGYTF
many	NA	TRBV2	TRBJ1-5	TGTGCCAGCAGTTCCTCCCGGGATTCGAGTCAGCCCCAGCATTTT	CASSSSRDSSQPQHF
NA	TRBD2	TRBV3-1/TRBV3-2	TRBJ2-1	TGTGCCAGCAGCCGAAGGGCTAGCGGGAGTATGTTCTTC	CASSRRASGSMFF
NA	TRBD2	TRBV5-5	TRBJ2-7	TGTGCCAGCAGCTTGGGGACTAGCGGCTTCCCCCCCGAGCAGTACTTC	CASSLGTSGFPPEQYF
NA	TRBD1	TRBV27	TRBJ2-2	TGTGCCAGCAGTTCCGACAGGGAAGGGTCTAGTCGGAGAACGAACACCGGGGAGCTGTTTTTT	CASSSDREGSSRRTNTGELFF
NA	NA	TRBV7-9	TRBJ2-3	TGTGCCAGCAGCTTAAGTCGTCAGGGTCACTCTCCAGATACGCAGTATTTT	CASSLSRQGHSPDTQYF
NA	TRBD1	TRBV5-1	TRBJ2-1	TGCGCCAGCAGCTTGGGGACAGGCGGGAATGAGCAGTTCTTC	CASSLGTGGNEQFF
NA	NA	TRBV7-9	TRBJ2-7	TGTGCCAGCAGTTGGCTCCAATCAGACGAGCAGTACTTC	CASSWLQSDEQYF
NA	NA	TRBV3-1/TRBV3-2	TRBJ1-2	TGTGCCAGCAGCCATAGGGAGGGCTATGGCTACACCTTC	CASSHREGYGYTF
NA	NA	TRBV18	TRBJ2-7	TGTGCCAGCTCACCCGTTTACGAGCAGTACTTC	CASSPVYEQYF
few	NA	TRBV7-2	TRBJ1-5	TGTGCCAGCAGCTCCCCTGGGTACAGGGTTGGGAATCAGCCCCAGCATTTT	CASSSPGYRVGNQPQHF
NA	TRBD2	TRBV5-1	TRBJ2-1	TGCGCCAGCAGCTTGGGTCTGGGACTAGCGGGATATGAGCAGTTCTTC	CASSLGLGLAGYEQFF
once	TRBD2	TRBV5-4	TRBJ2-3	TGTGCCAGCAGCCCCTCCGGGGTAGCGGGAGTGGGCACAGATACGCAGTATTTT	CASSPSGVAGVGTDTQYF
few	TRBD1	TRBV19	TRBJ1-1	TGTGCCAGTAGCTTACAGGGGGACGGCACTGAAGCTTTCTTT	CASSLQGDGTEAFF
NA	TRBD2	TRBV5-1	TRBJ2-5	TGCGCCAGCAGCGTGGGACTAGCGGGAGGCGGAGAGACCCAGTACTTC	CASSVGLAGGGETQYF
NA	NA	TRBV30	TRBJ1-3	TGTGCCTGGAGTAGCGGTTACTCTGGAAACACCATATATTTT	CAWSSGYSGNTIYF
NA	NA	TRBV6-2/TRBV6-3	TRBJ2-5	TGTGCCAGCAGGCCTAGCGCCGAGACCCAGTACTTC	CASRPSAETQYF
NA	TRBD1	TRBV27	TRBJ2-7	TGTGCCAGCAGCCCCCCTACAGGGGACTCCTACGAGCAGTACTTC	CASSPPTGDSYEQYF
NA	TRBD1	TRBV15	TRBJ1-1	TGTGCCACCAGCCCATTCGGGACAGGGGCAATGAACACTGAAGCTTTCTTT	CATSPFGTGAMNTEAFF